This TCR beta chain is from a study of T-cell reconstitution after alpha-beta-depleted transplantation in children. Study-level points and caveats: Newly produced T cells mostly provided counts and TCRbeta diversity after one year, as hyperexpanded clones declined. Surviving recipient T cells and intrathymic progenitors accounted for some patients' high TCRbeta diversity at day 60.

Construction of the TCRbeta library involved unique molecular identifiers. TCRdb used MiXCR to reprocess the PCR reads, holding one entry per CDR3 protein. The sample consists of 97,000 or so distinct CDR3 sequences, roughly 7.1% of them appearing once. In its sample, this clonotype is medium-sized. As yet, its antigen is unknown. Germline assignment: CDR1 SEHNR and CDR2 FQNEAQ (reference sequence). V gave up 4 bases and J gave up 8 bases, with 12 bases separating them. The CDR3 runs to 13 residues. Here the sequenced sample was PBMCs, taken before TCRalphabeta/CD19-depleted stem cell transplant. V gene TRBV7-9 combines with J gene TRBJ2-1; D might be TRBD1 or TRBD2, each matching 5 bases. This sequence was found in a boy aged 2 to 9 with acute lymphoblastic leukemia, due to receive a stem cell transplant. CDR3 in amino acids: CASSYGAQDEQFF. The CDR3 nucleotides are TGTGCCAGCAGCTACGGGGCCCAGGATGAGCAGTTCTTC.